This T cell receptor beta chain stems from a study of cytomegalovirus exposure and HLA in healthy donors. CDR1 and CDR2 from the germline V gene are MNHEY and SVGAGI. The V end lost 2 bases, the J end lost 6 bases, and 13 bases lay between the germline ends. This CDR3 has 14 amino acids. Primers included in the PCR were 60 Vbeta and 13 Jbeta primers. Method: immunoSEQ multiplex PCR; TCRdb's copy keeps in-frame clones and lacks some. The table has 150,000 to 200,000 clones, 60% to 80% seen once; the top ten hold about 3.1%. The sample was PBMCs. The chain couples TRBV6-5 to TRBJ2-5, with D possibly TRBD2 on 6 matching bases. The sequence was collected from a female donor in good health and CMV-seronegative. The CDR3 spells CASSYPGSKKTQYF. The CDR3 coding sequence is TGTGCCAGCAGTTACCCCGGGAGTAAGAAGACCCAGTACTTC.